These 9 T cell receptor beta chains were sequenced from one sample in a study of blood T cell repertoires in COVID-19. Data came from immunoSEQ multiplex PCR; TCRdb stores just in-frame clones and leaves some out. This table has more than 150,000 clones, more than 80% appearing once. The sequenced sample consisted of peripheral blood. Every receptor here comes from a human donor in a cohort sampled during active COVID-19.

The CDR3 loop is CASSLDRGQIEAFF. Here the CDR3 DNA reads TGTGCCAGCAGCCTGGACAGGGGGCAGATTGAAGCTTTCTTT. The chain has TRBV7-8 and TRBJ1-1; TRBD1 agrees at 11 bases. Per germline, CDR1 SGHVS and CDR2 FQNEAQ. The V and J ends lost 5 bases and 7 bases, in that order; junction bases with no gene match: 6. The CDR3 totals 14 residues.

The V and J genes are TRBV5-6 and TRBJ2-1; 8 bases are a match to TRBD2. CDR3 length: 17 amino acids. Germline loops: CDR1 SGHDT, CDR2 YYEEEE. J gave up 2 bases and V 4 bases, and 11 bases lay outside the gene matches. This CDR3 is CASSATLTSAPYNEQFF. In nucleotides, the CDR3 is TGTGCCAGCAGCGCCACCTTGACTAGCGCCCCCTACAATGAGCAGTTCTTC.

V is TRBV9 and J is TRBJ2-2; D is unresolved. The CDR3 spans 15 residues. From germline, CDR1 is SGDLS and CDR2 YYNGEE. Deletions cut 2 bases from V and 0 bases from J, with 8 bases between. CDR3 residues: CASSVGGANTGELFF. The CDR3, as DNA: TGTGCCAGCAGCGTTGGTGGAGCGAACACCGGGGAGCTGTTTTTT.

V gene TRBV7-6 combines with J gene TRBJ1-2; 8 nucleotides align to TRBD1. Germline V CDR1 and CDR2: SGHVS, FNYEAQ. The CDR3 runs to 16 residues. Trimming took 5 bases from V and 4 from J; bases not matched to a gene: 12. CDR3 sequence (DNA): TGTGCCAGCAGCCCCGGTTCCCCAGGGGGCTCCTATGGCTACACCTTC. This gives the protein CASSPGSPGGSYGYTF.

This sequence joins TRBV3-1 (or the pseudogene TRBV3-2) and TRBJ2-1, with 11 nucleotides matching TRBD1. Per germline, CDR1 LGHDT and CDR2 YNNKEL (reference sequence). This CDR3 spans 16 amino acids. J lost 1 base, V lost 4 bases, and 3 bases had no gene match. CDR3 sequence: CASSPGTGGSYNEQFF. The CDR3 nucleotides are TGTGCCAGCAGCCCCGGGACAGGGGGTTCCTACAATGAGCAGTTCTTC.

As concerns this clone: Other DNA sequences within the sample encode an identical CDR3. The CDR3 bases are TGCGCCAGCAGCTTGGGACAGGGGCTGAACACTGAAGCTTTCTTT. It yields the protein CASSLGQGLNTEAFF. The gene calls are TRBV5-1 and TRBJ1-1; 8 positions agree with TRBD1. The CDR3 has 15 amino acids. The V gene end was trimmed by 0 bases and the J gene end by 0 bases; junction bases not matched to a gene: 1. CDR1 SGHRS and CDR2 YFSETQ come from the germline V gene. Drawing the rest from reference TRBV5-1 and TRBJ1-1, the complete variable domain is KAGVTQTPRYLIKTRGQQVTLSCSPISGHRSVSWYQQTPGQGLQFLFEYFSETQRNKGNFPGRFSGRQFSNSRSEMNVSTLELGDSALYLCASSLGQGLNTEAFFGQGTRLTVV.

The genes are TRBV6-5 and TRBJ1-4; no firm D call. CDR1 and CDR2 (germline): MNHEY, SVGAGI. V shed 0 bases and J shed 3 bases, with 5 bases lying between them. There are 14 residues in the CDR3. DNA of the CDR3: TGTGCCAGCAGTTACTCTGCGTCTAATGAAAAACTGTTTTTT. Amino acid sequence: CASSYSASNEKLFF.

V is TRBV6-2 or TRBV6-3 and J is TRBJ2-5; D may be TRBD2 (5 bases). CDR1 and CDR2 (germline): MNHEY, SVGEGT. Trimming took 0 bases from V and 2 from J, leaving 19 bases between them. The CDR3 contains 18 residues. The CDR3 region is CASSYSFRTPRQQETQYF. Written as DNA, the CDR3 is TGTGCCAGCAGTTACTCCTTCCGGACTCCTAGACAACAAGAGACCCAGTACTTC.

The genes are TRBV7-2 and TRBJ2-7; D may be TRBD2 (5 bases). Trimming shortened V by 2 bases and J by 6 bases, and 14 bases separated the two germline ends. This CDR3 is 14 amino acids long. Germline CDR1 is SGHTA and CDR2 is FQGNSA. The CDR3 bases are TGTGCCAGCAGCTTACTTCCGGGATTGGGCGAGCAGTACTTC. This codes for CASSLLPGLGEQYF. The full variable domain, in which reference TRBV7-2 and TRBJ2-7 provide the parts outside the CDR3, is GAGVSQSPSNKVTEKGKDVELRCDPISGHTALYWYRQSLGQGLEFLIYFQGNSAPDKSGLPSDRFSAERTGGSVSTLTIQRTQQEDSAVYLCASSLLPGLGEQYFGPGTRLTVT.